Following are 3 T cell receptor beta chains from one sample sequenced in a study of blood T cell repertoires in COVID-19. Measured with immunoSEQ multiplex PCR; TCRdb has only the in-frame clones, and not every one. Among tens of thousands of clones listed, about nine tenths were seen once. Sequencing was done on a sample of peripheral blood. The receptors originated from a man between 60 and 70 years old with COVID-19, enrolled during active disease.

V gene TRBV2 combines with J gene TRBJ1-2; weak D call: TRBD1 (5 bases). CDR3 length: 15 residues. Germline CDR1 SNHLY, CDR2 FYNNEI. The V end lost 2 bases, the J end lost 0 bases, and 10 bases lay between the germline ends. CDR3 coding DNA: TGTGCCAGCAGTGAAAAGGGGCAGCCTAACTATGGCTACACCTTC. It specifies CASSEKGQPNYGYTF.

This sequence joins TRBV6-5 and TRBJ2-7; a possible D gene is TRBD1 (5 bases). V lost 10 bases and J 2 bases, leaving 9 bases between the germline ends. CDR3 length equals 11 residues. Germline CDR1 is MNHEY and CDR2 is SVGAGI. Here the CDR3 reads CATGQTYEQYF. CDR3 bases: TGTGCCACTGGACAAACCTACGAGCAGTACTTC.

The V call is TRBV6-2 or TRBV6-3, the J call TRBJ2-7; D is ambiguous. Germline CDR1 MNHEY, CDR2 SVGEGT. CDR3 length: 16 residues. V was clipped by 0 bases and J by 2 bases, with 14 bases between them. The CDR3: CASSYSRTEPTYEQYF. The CDR3 DNA reads TGTGCCAGCAGTTACTCGAGAACAGAACCGACCTACGAGCAGTACTTC.